The 18 T cell receptor beta chains listed next were all sequenced from one sample in a study of TIL therapy for anti-PD-1-resistant metastatic lung cancer. This was the immunoSEQ v3 assay. Libraries were prepared by immunoSEQ multiplex PCR; TCRdb keeps only in-frame clonotypes and omits some of them. This sample has tens of thousands of clones, with 70% to 85% found just once. Time point indicated: pre-treatment sample, taken before nivolumab and TIL therapy. The sample in question was blood, obtained at baseline. These receptors all stem from a man aged 65 to 79 with non-small cell lung cancer.

This clone came up once. The chain combines TRBV19 with TRBJ2-5; 10 bases line up with TRBD1. Germline V gene sequence: CDR1 LNHDA, CDR2 SQIVND (reference sequence). Trimming took 5 bases from V and 4 from J; bases not matched to a gene: 7. The CDR3 has 15 residues. CDR3 bases: TGTGCCAGTAGTGAGGGACAGGGGATTCGAGAGACCCAGTACTTC. Protein: CASSEGQGIRETQYF.

This rearrangement joins TRBV21-1 to TRBJ2-7; the D call TRBD1 from the table was never checked on the DNA. TRBV21-1 is a pseudogene segment. The CDR3 runs to 15 residues. As DNA, the CDR3 is TGTGCCAGCAGCAGAGAACAGTTGGGTTCCTACGAGCAGTACTTC. Translation gives CASSREQLGSYEQYF.

A remark on this clone: Relative to the germline gene, one junction end is altered; a read error may explain this. This rearrangement joins TRBV7-9 to TRBJ2-7; the match to TRBD1 covers 9 bases. This CDR3 comprises 12 residues. From germline, CDR1 is SEHNR and CDR2 FQNEAQ (reference sequence). CDR3 protein: CASSLYEGQGAF. CDR3 sequence (DNA): TGTGCCAGCAGCTTATATGAGGGACAGGGCGCTTTC.

The V call is TRBV5-1, the J call TRBJ2-3; D is tentatively TRBD1 or TRBD2 (5 bases each). V lost 4 bases and J 1 base, leaving 19 bases between the germline ends. CDR1 SGHRS and CDR2 YFSETQ come from the germline V gene. The CDR3 totals 17 residues. The CDR3 coding sequence is TGCGCCAGCAGCAGAGGGCCACAGGTCCTCGGCACAGATACGCAGTATTTT. Encoded protein: CASSRGPQVLGTDTQYF.

The chain employs TRBV7-6 and TRBJ2-1; D unresolved. From germline, CDR1 is SGHVS and CDR2 FNYEAQ. The CDR3 consists of 14 residues. The V and J ends lost 3 bases and 0 bases respectively, with 6 bases between them. Here the CDR3 DNA reads TGTGCCAGCAGCTTGACTGGCTCCTACAATGAGCAGTTCTTC. Amino acid sequence: CASSLTGSYNEQFF.

Concerning this clone itself: Other DNA sequences within the sample encode an identical CDR3. This chain links TRBV7-9 with TRBJ1-1, with D unclear. V was cut by 1 base and J by 0 bases, with 3 bases left in between. The length of the CDR3 is 13 residues. In germline, CDR1 is SEHNR, CDR2 FQNEAQ (reference sequence). Here the CDR3 reads CASSLDMNTEAFF. The CDR3 bases are TGTGCCAGCAGCTTAGATATGAACACTGAAGCTTTCTTT. Based on the CDR3 plus reference TRBV7-9 and TRBJ1-1, the full variable domain is DTGVSQNPRHKITKRGQNVTFRCDPISEHNRLYWYRQTLGQGPEFLTYFQNEAQLEKSRLLSDRFSAERPKGSFSTLEIQRTEQGDSAMYLCASSLDMNTEAFFGQGTRLTVV.

The chain has TRBV5-1 and TRBJ2-7, with a tentative D call TRBD2 (6 bases). V was clipped by 0 bases and J by 2 bases, with 9 bases between them. Germline CDR1 SGHRS, CDR2 YFSETQ. CDR3 length: 14 amino acids. DNA for the CDR3: TGCGCCAGCAGCTTGGCCGCGGGACCCTACGAGCAGTACTTC. Amino acids: CASSLAAGPYEQYF.

The rearrangement joins TRBV5-5 to TRBJ2-2; tentatively, D is TRBD1 (6 bases). Germline loops: CDR1 SGHKS, CDR2 YYEKEE (reference sequence). Trimming took off 6 bases at V and 1 base at J, with 19 bases between the two ends. The CDR3 is made up of 17 amino acids. This CDR3 is CASTQSRTVRNTGELFF. CDR3 DNA sequence: TGTGCCAGCACCCAATCACGGACAGTAAGGAACACCGGGGAGCTGTTTTTT.

This clone has just one count. V usage is TRBV11-2 and J usage is TRBJ2-2; weak D call: TRBD1 (6 bases). The CDR3 extends over 14 amino acids. Trimming took 5 bases from V and 4 from J, leaving 11 bases between them. Germline V gene data show CDR1 as SGHAT and CDR2 as FQNNGV. DNA for the CDR3: TGTGCCAGCAGCAGGCAGGGGAGCACCGGGGAGCTGTTTTTT. Its translation: CASSRQGSTGELFF.

The gene calls are TRBV18 and TRBJ1-1, with 7 bases aligning to TRBD1. Losses at the gene ends were 3 bases for V and 1 base for J; bases not matched to a gene: 8. CDR1 is KGHSH, CDR2 LQKENI, per germline. CDR3 length equals 16 residues. This CDR3 is CASSPLAAGGNTEAFF. Here the CDR3 DNA reads TGTGCCAGCTCACCTCTGGCCGCAGGGGGGAACACTGAAGCTTTCTTT. Full variable domain (remainder filled in from reference TRBV18 and TRBJ1-1): NAGVMQNPRHLVRRRGQEARLRCSPMKGHSHVYWYRQLPEEGLKFMVYLQKENIIDESGMPKERFSAEFPKEGPSILRIQQVVRGDSAAYFCASSPLAAGGNTEAFFGQGTRLTVV.

The chain couples TRBV6-1 to TRBJ2-7; D is unclear. Trimming cost V 2 bases and J 6 bases, with 14 bases left between them. The CDR3 is 14 amino acids. The germline V gene encodes CDR1 MNHNS and CDR2 SASEGT. CDR3 sequence (DNA): TGTGCCAGCAGTGAATCTGGGAACTTGGGCGAGCAGTACTTC. Protein product: CASSESGNLGEQYF.

V usage is TRBV4-1 and J usage is TRBJ2-2; perhaps TRBD1 as D (6 bases). CDR1 and CDR2 (germline): MGHRA, YSYEKL. The CDR3 contains 16 residues. V was trimmed by 0 bases and J by 7 bases, leaving 15 bases between them. For the CDR3, the DNA is TGCGCCAGCAGCCAAGATTCGGCTAGCAGGGGCGGGGAGCTGTTTTTT. It is translated as CASSQDSASRGGELFF.

This chain joins TRBV7-3 and TRBJ2-2; 10 bases match TRBD2. The CDR3 loop spans 16 amino acids. The germline V gene encodes CDR1 SGHTA and CDR2 FQGTGA. The J segment lost 6 bases and the V segment lost 0 bases, leaving 4 bases of the junction unmatched. The CDR3 DNA reads TGTGCCAGCAGCTTAACTAGCGGGAGGTTATCCGGGGAGCTGTTTTTT. It codes for CASSLTSGRLSGELFF. The full variable domain, its missing parts supplied by reference TRBV7-3 and TRBJ2-2, is GAGVSQTPSNKVTEKGKYVELRCDPISGHTALYWYRQSLGQGPEFLIYFQGTGAADDSGLPNDRFFAVRPEGSVSTLKIQRTERGDSAVYLCASSLTSGRLSGELFFGEGSRLTVL.

The chain is built from TRBV27 and TRBJ1-4; D perhaps matches TRBD1 (6 bases). V shed 8 bases and J shed 8 bases, with 21 bases lying between them. The CDR3 is 15 amino acids. Germline lookup yields CDR1 MNHEY and CDR2 SMNVEV (reference sequence). The CDR3 region has the DNA TGTGCCAGCCGGCGGGGTGGGGGCGCGAACGAAAAACTGTTTTTT. Its protein product is CASRRGGGANEKLFF.

The chain uses TRBV6-1 and TRBJ2-3; perhaps TRBD1 as D (5 bases). Germline values: CDR1 MNHNS, CDR2 SASEGT. The CDR3 length is 16 residues. V was cut by 2 bases and J by 1 base, with 13 bases left in between. The CDR3 DNA sequence: TGTGCCAGCAGTGAAAGGGGTTTTAGGGGCACAGATACGCAGTATTTT. It translates to CASSERGFRGTDTQYF.

This chain connects TRBV19 to TRBJ2-1; D may be TRBD2 (5 bases). V shed 3 bases and J shed 9 bases, with 9 bases lying between them. This CDR3 is built from 12 residues. CDR1 and CDR2 from the germline V gene are LNHDA and SQIVND (reference sequence). The CDR3 spells CASSIRGGEQFF. The CDR3 nucleotides read TGTGCCAGTAGTATCCGAGGAGGTGAGCAGTTCTTC.

The V and J genes are TRBV7-8 and TRBJ2-7; D might be TRBD1 (6 bases). Trimming removed 7 bases at V and 3 bases at J, with 13 bases between. The germline CDR1 and CDR2 sequences are SGHVS and FQNEAQ. The CDR3 length is 13 residues. CDR3 region: CASTGHSFYEQYF. The DNA for the CDR3 is TGTGCCAGCACGGGACACTCGTTCTACGAGCAGTACTTC.

The chain joins TRBV6-5 to TRBJ2-7; TRBD1 agrees at 7 bases. The trim removed 6 bases at V and 2 bases at J, leaving 10 bases unmatched. Looked up from germline, CDR1 is MNHEY and CDR2 is SVGAGI. The CDR3 contains 15 residues. CDR3 amino acids: CASSRRLGQAYEQYF. CDR3 nucleotide sequence: TGTGCCAGCAGCCGTCGACTCGGACAGGCCTACGAGCAGTACTTC.